This T cell receptor beta chain was recovered during a study of cytomegalovirus exposure and HLA in healthy donors. Study at large: The same platform used for the roughly 650 first-cohort repertoires was also used for the 120 or so validation repertoires, as a later analysis reported. Study-level findings and limits: Cytomegalovirus association was assigned to more than 150 TCR beta chains. Most TCR sequences proved rare, with some public TCRs found in many donors.

Profiling relied on immunoSEQ multiplex PCR, and the TCRdb table lists in-frame clones only, not all of them. The sample has roughly 300,000 clones; about nine tenths are singletons. The donors were members of the roughly 120-subject validation cohort (separate from the roughly 680-subject first cohort). As to this clone: Its target is not known.

CDR1 and CDR2 from the germline V gene are SGHTS and YDEGEE. There are 14 residues in the CDR3. Trimming cost V 4 bases and J 9 bases; bases outside gene matches: 11. This sequence joins TRBV5-8 and TRBJ2-5, with 8 positions matching TRBD1. Sequenced input: PBMCs. The receptor's source is a young woman in good health and CMV-seronegative. CDR3: CASSASGTGEAQYF. In DNA, the CDR3 is TGTGCCAGCAGCGCTTCCGGGACAGGCGAGGCCCAGTACTTC.